This note documents a single T cell receptor (beta chain) sequence. No antigen is known for it. A second PCR, run for roughly 7 to 12 cycles, used a sample-barcoded 5' primer plus a J-beta primer mix. TCRdb reanalysed the 5' RACE reads using MiXCR and keeps one entry per CDR3 protein. The sample includes about 830,000 distinct CDR3 sequences, nearly 60% of them seen just once. The data belong to a study of blood T cells in healthy people across ages. Points from the study as a whole: Diversity was higher, and naive CD4+ cells more numerous, in long-lived donors than in aged donors.

The ends were cut back, 3 bases at V and 0 bases at J, with 8 bases in the middle. The germline CDR1 and CDR2 sequences are KGHSH and LQKENI. This CDR3 spans 14 amino acids. The receptor's source is a man aged 30 to 45 in good health. The chain carries TRBV18 and TRBJ2-5, with D unresolved. The sequenced material came from blood. The CDR3 sequence: CASSPPQYQETQYF. The CDR3 DNA is TGTGCCAGCTCACCGCCCCAGTACCAAGAGACCCAGTACTTC.